This T cell receptor (beta chain) is drawn from a study of radiotherapy plus CTLA-4 blockade in lung cancer. Turning to the study itself: Objective responses were documented in around 19% of patients, with disease control in approximately 31%.

The CDR3 is made up of 17 amino acids. The germline gives CDR1 SGHDT, CDR2 YYEEEE. V lost 4 bases to trimming and J lost 3 bases; unmatched junction nucleotides: 10. TCRdb keeps only in-frame clones here, not all; method: immunoSEQ multiplex PCR. The sample includes about 32,000 clones, approximately 66% of them seen just once. Study-wide points: Tumor-origin TCR clones grew in blood after radiotherapy plus ipilimumab. Reports state that early shifts in blood T cell clones, with interferon-beta, best predicted response.

This clone was detected only once. Its antigen is as yet unknown. In chemo-refractory metastatic non-small-cell lung cancer, patients got ipilimumab CTLA-4 blockade together with focal radiation. The origin of this receptor is a human donor with non-small cell lung cancer who had stable disease on radiotherapy plus ipilimumab. This sample comprised peripheral blood, obtained from a patient treated with radiotherapy plus ipilimumab. The chain carries TRBV5-6 and TRBJ1-1, with 12 bases matching TRBD1. As DNA, the CDR3 is TGTGCCAGCAGCCCTAGACCGGGACAGGGGGCGTACACTGAAGCTTTCTTT. This codes for CASSPRPGQGAYTEAFF.